This entry lists 25 T cell receptor beta chains sequenced from one sample in a study of cytomegalovirus exposure and HLA in healthy donors (dated by TCRdb to 2016 to 2017). The library relied on the immunoSEQ multiplex PCR assay. For the multiplex PCR, a mixture combining 60 forward primers for TCR Vbeta segments and 13 reverse primers for TCR Jbeta segments was used. TCRdb holds this immuneACCESS table with in-frame rearrangements only. Some clones are missing; in checked studies, unresolved V genes explain under half, and the rest has no known cause. The sample's clone listing holds some 200,000 clones. The biggest ten clones account for approximately 6.9% of the sample. Source material: PBMCs. The receptors stem from a man aged 25-45 years in good health and CMV-seronegative.

The V and J genes are TRBV7-2 and TRBJ2-1; 7 positions match TRBD2. J lost 7 bases, V lost 1 base, and 4 bases had no gene match. The germline CDR1 and CDR2 sequences are SGHTA and FQGNSA. The CDR3 runs 14 residues. The CDR3 DNA sequence: TGTGCCAGCAGCTTAGAGGGAGCGGGGAATGAGCAGTTCTTC. It specifies CASSLEGAGNEQFF.

This chain connects TRBV5-1 to TRBJ2-1, with 11 bases identical to TRBD2. CDR3 length: 16 amino acids. The V gene's germline CDR1 is SGHRS and CDR2 YFSETQ. V dropped 0 bases and J dropped 6; count of bases not matched to a gene: 5. The CDR3 DNA reads as TGCGCCAGCAGCTTGGTGCTAGCGGGGGGAACCAATGAGCAGTTCTTC. This codes for CASSLVLAGGTNEQFF.

V and J are TRBV7-3 and TRBJ2-2; 10 bases fit TRBD2. This CDR3 region has 17 residues. V lost 5 bases to trimming and J lost 1 base; unmatched junction nucleotides: 7. The germline gives CDR1 SGHTA, CDR2 FQGTGA. As DNA, the CDR3 is TGTGCCAGCAGCCTTAACTTAGCGGGAGGGAACACCGGGGAGCTGTTTTTT. Its translation is CASSLNLAGGNTGELFF.

The chain uses TRBV11-2 and TRBJ2-2; TRBD1 matches at 8 bases. V gave up 3 bases and J gave up 5 bases; unmatched junction bases: 14. This CDR3 is 18 amino acids long. Germline-derived CDR1 and CDR2 are SGHAT and FQNNGV. This CDR3 is CASSFRTGLTGATGELFF. The CDR3 DNA follows: TGTGCCAGCAGCTTTAGGACAGGGTTGACGGGGGCTACCGGGGAGCTGTTTTTT.

V usage is TRBV4-2 and J usage is TRBJ2-1, with TRBD2 identical over 7 bases. Germline V CDR1 and CDR2: LGHNA, YNFKEQ. The CDR3 is 15 residues long. The V and J ends lost 5 bases and 3 bases, in that order; junction bases with no gene match: 7. The CDR3 nucleotides are TGTGCCAGCAGCGAGGGACTACATTACTACAATGAGCAGTTCTTC. It yields the protein CASSEGLHYYNEQFF.

The chain links TRBV11-2 to TRBJ2-3, with a possible D match to TRBD2 (5 bases). The length of the CDR3 is 17 residues. The V and J ends lost 5 bases and 0 bases respectively, with 18 bases between them. Germline CDR1 reads SGHAT; CDR2 reads FQNNGV. The CDR3: CASSARWESASTDTQYF. CDR3 nucleotides: TGTGCCAGCAGCGCCCGGTGGGAGAGTGCTAGCACAGATACGCAGTATTTT.

The chain is built from TRBV2 and TRBJ1-1; D gene uncertain. Germline CDR1 reads SNHLY; CDR2 reads FYNNEI. V lost 4 bases and J 0 bases, leaving 12 bases between the germline ends. This CDR3 is 15 amino acids long. The CDR3 region is CASSGTRGMNTEAFF. Written as DNA, the CDR3 is TGTGCCAGCAGTGGAACGCGGGGAATGAACACTGAAGCTTTCTTT.

This chain links TRBV6-1 with TRBJ2-7, with D possibly TRBD1 on 6 matching bases. Germline CDR1 reads MNHNS; CDR2 reads SASEGT. The germline V and J ends were trimmed by 4 bases and 2 bases, with 9 bases remaining between them. This CDR3 has 13 amino acids. The CDR3 sequence: CASSVGHPYEQYF. As DNA, the CDR3 is TGTGCCAGCAGTGTGGGACACCCCTACGAGCAGTACTTC.

This chain links TRBV28 with TRBJ2-3, with D perhaps matching TRBD2 (6 bases). V was shortened by 4 bases and J by 10 bases, with 12 bases between the two germline ends. Germline V gene lookup returns CDR1 MDHEN and CDR2 SYDVKM. The CDR3 is 12 amino acids. CDR3 nucleotide sequence: TGTGCCAGCAGTTACCCCGGGACTGCGCAGTATTTT. Protein product: CASSYPGTAQYF.

The gene calls are TRBV19 and TRBJ2-7; D is unresolved. V lost 5 bases and J 2 bases, leaving 13 bases between the germline ends. Looked up from germline, CDR1 is LNHDA and CDR2 is SQIVND (reference sequence). This CDR3 has 14 amino acids. The CDR3 loop is CASSLKQNAYEQYF. CDR3 sequence (DNA): TGTGCCAGTAGTTTGAAACAGAACGCCTACGAGCAGTACTTC.

V and J are TRBV9 and TRBJ1-1; D perhaps matches TRBD1 (6 bases). The CDR3 covers 15 residues. Germline assignment: CDR1 SGDLS and CDR2 YYNGEE. The V gene lost 0 bases and the J gene lost 7 bases, with 16 bases spanning the gap. The CDR3 here is CASSVVAGGPGEAFF. The CDR3 region has the DNA TGTGCCAGCAGCGTAGTGGCGGGGGGGCCCGGTGAAGCTTTCTTT.

The CDR3 is CATSSGRETQYF. Here the CDR3 DNA reads TGTGCCACCAGTAGCGGGCGGGAGACCCAGTACTTC. This chain connects TRBV19 to TRBJ2-5, with 7 bases identical to TRBD2. After removal of 10 bases from V and 5 bases from J, the junction contained 7 bases not matched to a gene. This CDR3 contains 12 residues. CDR1 LNHDA and CDR2 SQIVND come from the germline V gene (reference sequence).

V usage is TRBV30 and J usage is TRBJ2-7; 11 bases match TRBD1. V shed 8 bases, J shed 7 bases, and the junction held 7 bases outside the gene matches. Germline V gene data show CDR1 as GTSNPN and CDR2 as SVGIG (reference sequence). CDR3 length: 12 amino acids. The CDR3 is CAGRTGGIEQYF. CDR3 nucleotide sequence: TGTGCCGGGCGGACAGGGGGCATTGAGCAGTACTTC.

This sequence joins TRBV7-2 and TRBJ2-7; D might be TRBD2 (6 bases). The CDR3 runs to 15 residues. V lost 2 bases and J lost 4, with 15 bases in between. The germline V gene has CDR1 SGHTA and CDR2 FQGNSA. CDR3 DNA sequence: TGTGCCAGCAGCTTAAGGGGAGGTAGCGGATACGAGCAGTACTTC. This translates into CASSLRGGSGYEQYF. The whole variable domain, remainder taken from reference TRBV7-2 and TRBJ2-7, is GAGVSQSPSNKVTEKGKDVELRCDPISGHTALYWYRQSLGQGLEFLIYFQGNSAPDKSGLPSDRFSAERTGGSVSTLTIQRTQQEDSAVYLCASSLRGGSGYEQYFGPGTRLTVT.

The genes are TRBV7-9 and TRBJ2-1; 8 nucleotides match TRBD2. The CDR3 spans 16 residues. The germline gives CDR1 SEHNR, CDR2 FQNEAQ (reference sequence). Trimming at V came to 0 bases and at J to 2 bases, leaving 3 bases not matched to a gene. The chain's CDR3 is CASSLAKLAAYNEQFF. In DNA form, the CDR3 reads TGTGCCAGCAGCTTAGCGAAACTAGCGGCCTACAATGAGCAGTTCTTC.

The chain recombines TRBV6-5 with TRBJ2-5; 9 bases are a match to TRBD1. The better agreement between TRBJ2-7 and the DNA end casts doubt on the J call. Germline lookup yields CDR1 MNHEY and CDR2 SVGAGI. The CDR3 runs to 16 residues. CDR3 protein: CASSYSRPGQGIEQYF. CDR3 nucleotides: TGTGCCAGCAGTTACTCGAGGCCGGGACAGGGAATCGAGCAGTACTTC.

This rearrangement joins TRBV27 to TRBJ1-2; a weak D match, TRBD1 (6 bases). CDR1 is MNHEY and CDR2 is SMNVEV in the germline V gene (reference sequence). Trimming removed 1 base at V and 3 bases at J, with 9 bases between. This CDR3 region has 14 residues. For the CDR3, the DNA is TGTGCCAGCAGTTTATATCCAGGGGACTATGGCTACACCTTC. This gives the protein CASSLYPGDYGYTF.

The gene calls are TRBV5-1 and TRBJ1-4; D remains unclear. Germline V gene lookup returns CDR1 SGHRS and CDR2 YFSETQ. The ends were cut back, 4 bases at V and 4 bases at J, with 11 bases in the middle. The CDR3 contains 14 residues. The chain's CDR3 is CASSLDVDNEKLFF. The CDR3 DNA follows: TGCGCCAGCAGCCTAGACGTCGATAATGAAAAACTGTTTTTT. Using reference TRBV5-1 and TRBJ1-4 for the parts outside the CDR3, the full variable domain is KAGVTQTPRYLIKTRGQQVTLSCSPISGHRSVSWYQQTPGQGLQFLFEYFSETQRNKGNFPGRFSGRQFSNSRSEMNVSTLELGDSALYLCASSLDVDNEKLFFGSGTQLSVL.

The rearrangement joins TRBV12-5 to TRBJ2-1; D is undetermined. The CDR3 covers 11 residues. Trimming took 2 bases from V and 7 from J, leaving 3 bases between them. Germline values: CDR1 LGHNT, CDR2 FRNRAP. For the CDR3, the DNA is TGTGCTAGTGGTTTGTTAAATGAGCAGTTCTTC. Its translation: CASGLLNEQFF.

The chain employs TRBV6-6 and TRBJ2-7; 7 bases agree with TRBD2. The V segment lost 2 bases and the J segment 6 bases; nucleotides outside the gene matches: 4. The CDR3 is 13 amino acids. In germline, CDR1 is MNHNY, CDR2 SVGAGI (reference sequence). In DNA form, the CDR3 reads TGTGCCAGCAGTTACGGGAGGGACGGCGAGCAGTACTTC. It yields the protein CASSYGRDGEQYF.

The chain recombines TRBV6-1 with TRBJ2-1, with 12 bases aligning to TRBD2. V dropped 2 bases and J dropped 5; count of bases not matched to a gene: 4. This CDR3 is 16 amino acids long. Germline V gene lookup returns CDR1 MNHNS and CDR2 SASEGT. CDR3 in amino acids: CASSERPSGGDNEQFF. For the CDR3, the DNA is TGTGCCAGCAGTGAACGACCTAGCGGGGGGGACAATGAGCAGTTCTTC.

V usage is TRBV5-1 and J usage is TRBJ2-2; maybe TRBD1 (5 bases). Trimming removed 3 bases at V and 1 base at J, with 13 bases between. Germline V gives CDR1 SGHRS, CDR2 YFSETQ. There are 16 residues in the CDR3. CDR3 nucleotides: TGCGCCAGCAGCTATGACTCTGACAGGAACACCGGGGAGCTGTTTTTT. Residues: CASSYDSDRNTGELFF.

The chain recombines TRBV28 with TRBJ2-3, with TRBD2 matching 11 bases. V trimming: 7 bases; J trimming: 5 bases; junction bases outside the gene matches: 8. Germline-derived CDR1 and CDR2 are MDHEN and SYDVKM. This CDR3 region has 15 residues. The chain's CDR3 is CASTLLAGGGDTQYF. CDR3 nucleotides: TGTGCCAGCACCTTATTAGCGGGAGGGGGAGATACGCAGTATTTT.

The chain recombines TRBV5-1 with TRBJ1-2, with TRBD1 matching 8 bases. This CDR3 is 15 amino acids long. V lost 5 bases and J lost 8; bases outside the gene matches: 14. From germline, CDR1 is SGHRS and CDR2 YFSETQ. The CDR3 here is CASREPLGQAAGYTF. The CDR3 DNA is TGCGCCAGCAGGGAGCCTTTGGGACAGGCAGCCGGCTACACCTTC.

V is TRBV11-1 and J is TRBJ2-7; TRBD1 matches at 7 bases. Trimming cost V 4 bases and J 4 bases; bases outside gene matches: 13. The germline CDR1 and CDR2 sequences are SGHAT and FQDESV (reference sequence). The CDR3 extends over 16 amino acids. The CDR3 reads CASSSSRQGTRYEQYF. CDR3 nucleotides: TGTGCCAGCAGCTCCTCCCGACAGGGAACGAGGTACGAGCAGTACTTC. Using reference TRBV11-1 and TRBJ2-7 for the parts outside the CDR3, the full variable domain is EAEVAQSPRYKITEKSQAVAFWCDPISGHATLYWYRQILGQGPELLVQFQDESVVDDSQLPKDRFSAERLKGVDSTLKIQPAELGDSAMYLCASSSSRQGTRYEQYFGPGTRLTVT.